This T cell receptor (beta chain) comes out of a study of blood T cells in healthy people across ages. Points from the study as a whole: Both higher diversity and more naive CD4+ cells marked long-lived donors when set against aged donors. Across samples, TCR beta diversity tracked strongly with naive T cell percentage.

This clonotype was recorded many times. Antigen: not known. CDR1 SGDLS and CDR2 YYNGEE come from the germline V gene. The CDR3 has 13 residues. Trimming shortened V by 0 bases and J by 10 bases, and 11 bases separated the two germline ends. Next came a second PCR, run for roughly 6 to 11 cycles, which used a sample-barcoded 5' primer along with a J-beta primer mix. A single record per CDR3 protein comes from TCRdb applying MiXCR to the 5' RACE reads. The sample holds around 850,000 distinct CDR3 sequences; approximately 35% are singletons and the top ten take over 10%. The sample comprised blood. This TCR came from a man younger than 35 in good health. The chain links TRBV9 to TRBJ2-1; D remains unclear. The CDR3 region has the DNA TGTGCCAGCAGCGTAGGTCCTAATCAGGAGCAGTTCTTC. It specifies CASSVGPNQEQFF.